This T cell receptor (beta chain) was sequenced during a study of CD8+ T cells in alopecia areata. The CDR3 has 14 amino acids. The V gene's germline CDR1 is LGHNA and CDR2 YSLEER. Between the trimmed V and J ends, which lost 5 bases and 1 base, there was a span of 11 bases. Once RNA had been extracted, it was reverse transcribed into cDNA to act as the sequencing template. Assay: immunoSEQ multiplex PCR; the TCRdb copy retains only in-frame clones and omits some. The profile shows about 210,000 clones, under 75% of them singletons. Specified treatment: oral pan-JAK inhibitor, 5-10 mg twice daily. This receptor was obtained from a human donor with alopecia areata. This rearrangement joins TRBV4-3 to TRBJ1-1; the D is unclear. Sequences were derived from CD4+ T cells sorted from blood, sampled at week 4, from a patient treated with tofacitinib. CDR3 in DNA: TGCGCCAGCAGCACCAGGATTTCGAACACTGAAGCTTTCTTT. It specifies CASSTRISNTEAFF.